This T cell receptor (beta chain) was recovered during a study of cytomegalovirus exposure and HLA in healthy donors. The PCR was carried out with 60 Vbeta primers and 13 Jbeta primers. Produced via immunoSEQ multiplex PCR; TCRdb's table is partial and in-frame only. The sample shows about 140,000 clones, around 75% of them seen only once. Per the germline V gene, CDR1 is SGHTA and CDR2 is FQGTGA. CDR3 length: 14 residues. The trim removed 4 bases at V and 8 bases at J, leaving 6 bases unmatched. The material sequenced was PBMCs. This receptor was identified in a man aged 40-49 years in good health and CMV-seronegative. This chain uses TRBV7-3 with TRBJ1-2; the match to TRBD1 covers 11 bases. The CDR3 bases are TGTGCCAGCAGCTCTCGGACAGGGGGCGGGGGCTACACCTTC. Residues: CASSSRTGGGGYTF.